This TCR beta chain was obtained from a study of shared T cell receptors in the human thymus. This CDR3 is built from 17 residues. CDR1 and CDR2 from the germline V gene are SQVTM and ANQGSEA. V was trimmed by 1 base and J by 7 bases, leaving 25 bases between them. Data came from immunoSEQ multiplex PCR; TCRdb stores just in-frame clones and leaves some out. The table has some 660,000 clones, around 87% seen once. This same sample was also part of a study on human thymus T cells. From that report: Across thymic and blood repertoires, the usage of V and J genes appeared to be biased. Reports from related research described highly overlapping thymic repertoires among unrelated individuals.

The material sequenced was thymocytes. The sequence derives from a boy under two years old with a congenital heart defect. V and J are TRBV29-1 and TRBJ2-5, with D maybe TRBD2 (5 bases). The CDR3 DNA reads TGCAGCGTTGAAGCTATAAGGGTCGCAGGTCGCCGGGGGACCCAGTACTTC. This encodes CSVEAIRVAGRRGTQYF.